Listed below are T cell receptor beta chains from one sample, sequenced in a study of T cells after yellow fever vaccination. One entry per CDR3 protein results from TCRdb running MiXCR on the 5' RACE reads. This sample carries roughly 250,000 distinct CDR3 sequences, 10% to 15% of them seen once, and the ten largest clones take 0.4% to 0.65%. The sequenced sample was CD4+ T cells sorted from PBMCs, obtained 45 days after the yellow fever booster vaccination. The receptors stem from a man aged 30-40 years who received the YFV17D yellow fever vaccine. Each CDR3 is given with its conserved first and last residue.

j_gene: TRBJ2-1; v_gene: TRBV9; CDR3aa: CASSPVVETNEQFF
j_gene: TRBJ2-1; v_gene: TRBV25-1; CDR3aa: CASSRGGLAGTEQFF
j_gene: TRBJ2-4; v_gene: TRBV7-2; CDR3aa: CASSRRDRAKNIQYF
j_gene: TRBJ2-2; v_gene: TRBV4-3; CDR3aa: CASSPDSRIGELFF
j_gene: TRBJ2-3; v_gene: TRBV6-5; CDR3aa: CASSYSRTGRTDTQYF
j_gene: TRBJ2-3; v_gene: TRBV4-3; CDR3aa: CASSQEYPSTDTQYF
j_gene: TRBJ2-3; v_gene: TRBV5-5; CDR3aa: CASSVGAGIGTDTQYF
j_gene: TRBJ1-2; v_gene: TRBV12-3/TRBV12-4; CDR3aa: CASSLGSYGYTF
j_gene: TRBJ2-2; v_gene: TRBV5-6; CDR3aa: CASSLVGAGINTGELFF
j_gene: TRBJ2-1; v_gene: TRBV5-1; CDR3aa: CASSVGPGQEQFF
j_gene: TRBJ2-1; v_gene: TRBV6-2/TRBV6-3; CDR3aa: CASSSLGPRTSGRGGSSNEQFF
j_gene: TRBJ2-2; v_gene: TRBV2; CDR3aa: CASKGTANTGELFF
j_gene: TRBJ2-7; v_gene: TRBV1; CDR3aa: CTSPRAGSYEQYF
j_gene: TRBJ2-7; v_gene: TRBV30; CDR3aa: CAWKRAGGSYEQYF
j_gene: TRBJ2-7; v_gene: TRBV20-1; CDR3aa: CSAKSDSKPSLYEQYF
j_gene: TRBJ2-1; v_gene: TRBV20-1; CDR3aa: CSVARASGRVGNEQFF
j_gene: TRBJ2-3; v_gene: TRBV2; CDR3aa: CASSGDASTDTQYF
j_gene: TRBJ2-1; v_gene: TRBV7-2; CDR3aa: CASSLVASGYNEQFF
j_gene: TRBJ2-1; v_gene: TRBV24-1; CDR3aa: CATSGGGSSYNEQFF
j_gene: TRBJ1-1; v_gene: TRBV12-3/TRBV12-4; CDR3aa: CASSVQGAYTEAFF
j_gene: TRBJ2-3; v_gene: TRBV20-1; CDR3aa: CSARPGPRSTDTQYF
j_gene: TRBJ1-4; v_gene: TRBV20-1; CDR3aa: CSASRDLDEKLFF
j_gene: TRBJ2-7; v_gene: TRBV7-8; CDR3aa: CASSPGTLPSEQYF
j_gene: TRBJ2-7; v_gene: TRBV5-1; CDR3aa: CASSLGHSKAGEQYF
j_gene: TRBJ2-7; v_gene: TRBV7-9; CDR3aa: CASRQHSYEQYF
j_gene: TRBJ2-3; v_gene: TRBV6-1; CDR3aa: CASRRIGLAGVLDTQYF
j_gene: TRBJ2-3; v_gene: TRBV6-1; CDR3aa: CASSPGRVTDTQYF
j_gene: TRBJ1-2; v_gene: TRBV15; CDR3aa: CATSRDSPTTGGYTF
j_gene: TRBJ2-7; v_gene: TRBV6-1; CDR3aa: CASSEEGLVRYEQYF
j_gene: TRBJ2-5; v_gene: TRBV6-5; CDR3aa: CASSYSASGRVETQYF
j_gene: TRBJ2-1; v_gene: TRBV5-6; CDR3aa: CASSFVGGALIREQFF
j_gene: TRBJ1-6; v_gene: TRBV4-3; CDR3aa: CSSSQGGANSPLHF
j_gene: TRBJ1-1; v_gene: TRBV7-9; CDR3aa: CASSPLEANTEAFF
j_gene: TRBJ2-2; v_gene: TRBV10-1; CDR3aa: CASSPPGASGELFF
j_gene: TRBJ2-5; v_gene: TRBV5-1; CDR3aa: CASRRLAGNQETQYF
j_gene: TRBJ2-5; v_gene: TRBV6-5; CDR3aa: CASSSTGGGETQYF
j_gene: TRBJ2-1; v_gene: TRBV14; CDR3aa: CASSPSSGRSQFF
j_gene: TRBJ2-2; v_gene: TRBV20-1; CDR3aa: CSARLAREGPTGELFF
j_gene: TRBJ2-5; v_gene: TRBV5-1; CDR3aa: CASSPGQLGTQYF
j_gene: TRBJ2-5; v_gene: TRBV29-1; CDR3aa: CSVERDRGVGETQYF
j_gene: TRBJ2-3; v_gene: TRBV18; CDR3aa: CASSPPTGGIGSITQYF
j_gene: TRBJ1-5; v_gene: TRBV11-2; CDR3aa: CASSPRRGGQALRWPQHF
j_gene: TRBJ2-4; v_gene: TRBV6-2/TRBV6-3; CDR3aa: CASSYVGSFQYF
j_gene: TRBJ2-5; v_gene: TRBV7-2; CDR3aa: CASSLVASSETQYF
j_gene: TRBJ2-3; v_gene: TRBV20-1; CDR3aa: CSARPGRTSEINTQYF
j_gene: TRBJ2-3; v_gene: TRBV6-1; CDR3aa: CASTRGGYPDTDTQYF
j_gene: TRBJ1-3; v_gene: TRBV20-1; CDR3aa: CSARGQLAGNTIYF
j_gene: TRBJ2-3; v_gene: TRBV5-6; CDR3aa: CASSLRENTQYF
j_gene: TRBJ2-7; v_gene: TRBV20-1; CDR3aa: CSAARRGGYEQYF
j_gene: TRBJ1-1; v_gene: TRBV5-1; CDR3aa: CASSFEQGNTEAFF
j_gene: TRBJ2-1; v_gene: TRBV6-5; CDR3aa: CASSFARNYNEQFF
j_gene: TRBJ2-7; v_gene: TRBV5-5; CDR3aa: CASSLKSLGEQYF
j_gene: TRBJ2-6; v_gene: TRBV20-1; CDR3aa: CSARAPRAGANVLTF
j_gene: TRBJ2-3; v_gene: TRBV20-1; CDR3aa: CSASRQGLTDTQYF
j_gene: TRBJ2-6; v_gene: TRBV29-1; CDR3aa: CSVGQGGGANVLTF
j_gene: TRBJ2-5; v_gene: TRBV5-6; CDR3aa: CASNGASDQTQYF
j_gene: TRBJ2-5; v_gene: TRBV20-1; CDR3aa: CSARAQGGETQYF
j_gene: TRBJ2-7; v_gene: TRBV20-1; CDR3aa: CSARATSGGNYEQYF
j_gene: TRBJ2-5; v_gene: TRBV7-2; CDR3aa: CASSLELSTETQYF